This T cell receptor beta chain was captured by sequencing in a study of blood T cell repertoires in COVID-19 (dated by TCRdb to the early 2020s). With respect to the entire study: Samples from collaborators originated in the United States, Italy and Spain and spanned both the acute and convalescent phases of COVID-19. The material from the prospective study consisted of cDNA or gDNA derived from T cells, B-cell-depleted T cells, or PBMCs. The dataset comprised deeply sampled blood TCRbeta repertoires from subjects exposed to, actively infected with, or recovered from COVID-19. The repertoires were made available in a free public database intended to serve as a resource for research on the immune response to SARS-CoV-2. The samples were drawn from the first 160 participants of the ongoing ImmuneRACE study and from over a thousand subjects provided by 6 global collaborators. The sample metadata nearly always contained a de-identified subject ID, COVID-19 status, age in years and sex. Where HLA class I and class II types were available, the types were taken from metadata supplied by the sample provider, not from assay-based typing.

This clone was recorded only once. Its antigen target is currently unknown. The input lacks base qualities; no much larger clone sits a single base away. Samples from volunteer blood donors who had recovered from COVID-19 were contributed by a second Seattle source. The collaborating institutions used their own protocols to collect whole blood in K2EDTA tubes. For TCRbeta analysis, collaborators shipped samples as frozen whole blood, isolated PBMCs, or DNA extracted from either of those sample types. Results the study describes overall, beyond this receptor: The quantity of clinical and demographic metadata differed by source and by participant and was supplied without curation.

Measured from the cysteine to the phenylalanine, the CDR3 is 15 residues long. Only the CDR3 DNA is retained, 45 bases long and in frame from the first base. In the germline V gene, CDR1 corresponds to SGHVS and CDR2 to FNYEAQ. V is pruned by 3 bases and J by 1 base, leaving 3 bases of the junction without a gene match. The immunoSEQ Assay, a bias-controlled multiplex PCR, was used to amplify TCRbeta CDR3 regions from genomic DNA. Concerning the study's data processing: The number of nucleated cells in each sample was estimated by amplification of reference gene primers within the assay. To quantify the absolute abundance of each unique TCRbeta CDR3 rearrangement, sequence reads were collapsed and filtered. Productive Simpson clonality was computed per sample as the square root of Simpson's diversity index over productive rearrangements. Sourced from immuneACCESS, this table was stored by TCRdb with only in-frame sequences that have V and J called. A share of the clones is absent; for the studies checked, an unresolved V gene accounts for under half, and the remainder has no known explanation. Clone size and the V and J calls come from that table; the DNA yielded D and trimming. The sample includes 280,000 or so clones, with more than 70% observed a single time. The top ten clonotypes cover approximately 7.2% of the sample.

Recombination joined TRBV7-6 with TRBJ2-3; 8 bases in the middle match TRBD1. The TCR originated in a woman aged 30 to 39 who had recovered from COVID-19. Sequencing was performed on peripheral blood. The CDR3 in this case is CASSFGTGGTDTQYF. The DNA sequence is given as TGTGCCAGCAGCTTCGGGACAGGCGGCACAGATACGCAGTATTTT. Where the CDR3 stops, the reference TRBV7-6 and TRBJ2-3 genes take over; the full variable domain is GAGVSQSPRYKVTKRGQDVALRCDPISGHVSLYWYRQALGQGPEFLTYFNYEAQQDKSGLPNDRFSAERPEGSISTLTIQRTEQRDSAMYRCASSFGTGGTDTQYFGPGTRLTVL.